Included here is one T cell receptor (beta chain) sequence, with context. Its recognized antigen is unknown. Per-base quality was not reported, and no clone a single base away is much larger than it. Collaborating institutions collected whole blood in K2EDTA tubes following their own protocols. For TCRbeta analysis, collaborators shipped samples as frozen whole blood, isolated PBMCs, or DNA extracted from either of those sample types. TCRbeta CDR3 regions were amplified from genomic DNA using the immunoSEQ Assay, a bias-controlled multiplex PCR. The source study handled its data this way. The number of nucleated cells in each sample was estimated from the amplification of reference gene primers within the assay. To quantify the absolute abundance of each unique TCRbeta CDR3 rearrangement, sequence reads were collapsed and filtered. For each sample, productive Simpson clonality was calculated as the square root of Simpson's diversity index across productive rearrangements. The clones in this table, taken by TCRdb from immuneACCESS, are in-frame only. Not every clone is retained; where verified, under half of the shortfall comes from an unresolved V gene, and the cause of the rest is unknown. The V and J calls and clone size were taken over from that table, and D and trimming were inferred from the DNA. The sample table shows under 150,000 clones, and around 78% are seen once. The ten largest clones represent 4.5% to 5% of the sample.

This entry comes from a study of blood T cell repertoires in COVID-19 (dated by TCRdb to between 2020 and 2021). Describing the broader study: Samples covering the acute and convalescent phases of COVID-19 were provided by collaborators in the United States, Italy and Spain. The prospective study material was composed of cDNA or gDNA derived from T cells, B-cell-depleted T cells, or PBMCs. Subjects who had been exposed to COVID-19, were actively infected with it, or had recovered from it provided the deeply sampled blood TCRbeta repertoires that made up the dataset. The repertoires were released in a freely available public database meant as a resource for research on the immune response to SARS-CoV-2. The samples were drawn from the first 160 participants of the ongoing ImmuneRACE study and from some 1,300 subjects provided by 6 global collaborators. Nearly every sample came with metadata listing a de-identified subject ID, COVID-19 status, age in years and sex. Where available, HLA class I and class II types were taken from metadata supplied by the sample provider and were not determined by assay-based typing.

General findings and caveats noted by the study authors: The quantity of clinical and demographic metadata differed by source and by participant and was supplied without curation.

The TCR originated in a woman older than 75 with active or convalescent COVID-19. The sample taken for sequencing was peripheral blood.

DNA sequence: TGTGCCAGCAGTCAAGGGGTAGGCGGGGGTTACGAGCAGTACTTC. The resulting protein is CASSQGVGGGYEQYF. The chain is made from TRBV9 and TRBJ2-7; 7 junctional bases match TRBD2. CDR1 and CDR2 were assigned from the germline V gene as SGDLS and YYNGEE. The germline V end is reduced by 5 bases and the J end by 4 bases; junction bases left unmatched: 12. Taken from cysteine to phenylalanine, the CDR3 has 15 residues. Only the CDR3 portion is preserved as DNA: 45 bases, with reading frame beginning at the first base.